This T cell receptor beta chain was captured by sequencing in a study of regulatory T cells in long-lasting Graves disease. Overall study: Persistent cases were those of Graves' disease that involved over 5 years of antithyroid drugs with positive TSH receptor antibodies.

The time point denotes: persistent/refractory GD, antithyroid drugs over 5 years with positive TRAb. RNA from PBMCs was the source of the TCR library. As a group, patients came from one endocrinology department in Xi'an, China. Investigators prepared the TCR beta libraries by applying iRepertoire HTBI primers and Arm-PCR of CDR3 regions. TCRdb recomputed calls from the multiplex PCR reads with MiXCR, one row per CDR3 protein. The sample contains fewer than 450,000 distinct CDR3 sequences, less than 25% of which appear only once. As regards this clonotype: The antigen is undetermined.

Study-wide results and caveats: Researchers examined only peripheral blood and not thyroid tissue. TCR diversity was lower in persistent Graves' patients (versus newly diagnosed ones).

Trimming took off 8 bases at V and 0 bases at J, with 13 bases between the two ends. CDR1 and CDR2 from the germline V gene are SGHTA and FQGTGA. This CDR3 is 15 amino acids long. This receptor was taken from a female donor with Graves disease. The rearrangement uses TRBV7-3 and TRBJ2-2; D gene unclear. This specimen consisted of peripheral blood mononuclear cells (PBMCs), obtained when the disease was refractory, from a patient treated with antithyroid drugs. CDR3 bases: TGTGCCAGCGCCTTAGAGACCACGAACACCGGGGAGCTGTTTTTT. It codes for CASALETTNTGELFF.